The rows below give T cell receptor beta chains drawn from one sample of a study of lymphopenia after photon versus proton radiotherapy. Produced via immunoSEQ multiplex PCR; TCRdb's table is partial and in-frame only. The sample has around 64,000 clones, 85% to 95% seen once. Sequences were derived from peripheral blood, sampled from a patient treated with photon-based radiotherapy. All receptors derive from a woman between 35 and 50 years old with cholangiocarcinoma. Both conserved end residues are part of each CDR3. D genes are given only for firm matches. Clone size is shown for a subset of rows, as once, few, many or a class of expanded clone.

TRBV5-1	.	TRBJ2-2	TRBD1	TGCGCCAGCAGACCCGGGACAGGGCCGGCAAGAGGGGAGCTGTTTTTT	CASRPGTGPARGELFF
TRBV9	.	TRBJ2-7	.	TGTGCCAGCAGCCCGGGCGGGGTTTCCTACGAGCAGTACTTC	CASSPGGVSYEQYF
TRBV4-3	.	TRBJ1-1	.	TGCGCCAGCAGCCAAGTGAGGGGTAATGAAGCTTTCTTT	CASSQVRGNEAFF
TRBV10-3	.	TRBJ1-1	TRBD1	TGTGCCATCAGTCCTTCCGGGACAGGGTTTGCTGAAGCTTTCTTT	CAISPSGTGFAEAFF
TRBV28	.	TRBJ2-3	.	TGTGCCAGCAGAACGGGACTGATTCTAAATACGCAGTATTTT	CASRTGLILNTQYF
TRBV7-9	.	TRBJ2-7	TRBD1	TGTGCCAGCAGCTTACAGGGGGTATCCTACGAGCAGTACTTC	CASSLQGVSYEQYF
TRBV18	.	TRBJ2-2	TRBD2	TGTGCCAGCTCACCACCCTCTAGCGGGGGGGCCGGCACCGGGGAGCTGTTTTTT	CASSPPSSGGAGTGELFF
TRBV19	.	TRBJ1-2	.	TGTGCCAGTAGTATCCCTTTTCGTGGCTACACCTTC	CASSIPFRGYTF
TRBV5-6	.	TRBJ2-5	.	TGTGCCAGCAGCTTGTTTGAAGGAAGATTGTGGCAAGAGACCCAGTACTTC	CASSLFEGRLWQETQYF
TRBV18	.	TRBJ2-7	.	TGTGCCAGCTCGGCAGGGAAACTCTACGAGCAGTACTTC	CASSAGKLYEQYF
TRBV28	.	TRBJ2-6	.	TGTGCCAGCAGTTATGGTCACTTGACACAAAGTCGGGCCAACGTCCTGACTTTC	CASSYGHLTQSRANVLTF
TRBV19	.	TRBJ1-2	TRBD1	TGTGCCAGTAGTATAGATTTGGGACAGGGCAAGTATGGCTACACCTTC	CASSIDLGQGKYGYTF
TRBV30	.	TRBJ1-1	.	TGTGCCTGGAGTGTGACCGCGAACACTGAAGCTTTCTTT	CAWSVTANTEAFF
TRBV6-5	.	TRBJ1-1	.	TGTGCCAGCAGTTACTTTGTGACGGACACTGAAGCTTTCTTT	CASSYFVTDTEAFF
TRBV11-1	once	TRBJ2-7	TRBD2	TGTGCCAGCAGCTTAGGACTAGCGGGAGGTAACGAGCAGTACTTC	CASSLGLAGGNEQYF
TRBV5-8	.	TRBJ1-2	.	TGTGCCAGCAGCTCACGGGCCATCTCCTATGGCTACACCTTC	CASSSRAISYGYTF
TRBV27	.	TRBJ2-5	TRBD2	TGTGCCAGCAGGCTAACCGGGACTAGCGCATACCAAGAGACCCAGTACTTC	CASRLTGTSAYQETQYF
TRBV6-6	.	TRBJ2-7	.	TGTGCCAGCAGTTACACAGCAGGAGTAGGCTACGAGCAGTACTTC	CASSYTAGVGYEQYF
TRBV19	.	TRBJ2-1	TRBD1	TGTGCCAGTAGTTCCCCGGGACAGAGTTACAATGAGCAGTTCTTC	CASSSPGQSYNEQFF
TRBV5-1	once	TRBJ1-3	.	TGCGCCAGCAGCTTGGCCCAGGGTTCTGGAAACACCATATATTTT	CASSLAQGSGNTIYF
TRBV10-2	.	TRBJ2-1	.	TGCGCCAGCAGTGAATCGGGACGCCCTAGGGATGAGCAGTTCTTC	CASSESGRPRDEQFF
TRBV5-5	.	TRBJ2-7	TRBD1	TGTGCCAGCAGCTTGGCCGGGGGGACAGGGGAAACGTTGCAGTACTTC	CASSLAGGTGETLQYF
TRBV27	.	TRBJ2-3	.	TGTGCCAGCAGCAACGGCCCCACAGATACGCAGTATTTT	CASSNGPTDTQYF
TRBV27	.	TRBJ1-5	.	TGTGCCAGCAGTTTCCGCGCCAACAATCAGCCCCAGCATTTT	CASSFRANNQPQHF
TRBV13	.	TRBJ1-3	TRBD1	TGTGCCAGCAGCTTAGTGAGGGGGCCGTCCTCTGGAAACACCATATATTTT	CASSLVRGPSSGNTIYF
TRBV27	.	TRBJ1-6	.	TGTGCCAGCAGTTTATACGGCGGAGCCCCGACCCTCCACTTT	CASSLYGGAPTLHF
TRBV5-1	.	TRBJ1-1	.	TGCGCCAGCAGCTTGGGGGGGACCGTTCAAGTCTCCATGAACACTGAAGCTTTCTTT	CASSLGGTVQVSMNTEAFF
TRBV28	few	TRBJ1-4	.	TGTGCCAGCTCCCAGTTGAATGAAAAACTGTTTTTT	CASSQLNEKLFF
TRBV2	.	TRBJ2-1	.	TGTGCCAGCAAATGGAGGCTTCCCAATGAGCAGTTCTTC	CASKWRLPNEQFF
TRBV30	few	TRBJ1-2	TRBD1	TGTGCCTGGCAGGGACAGGCTGGGTATGGCTACACCTTC	CAWQGQAGYGYTF
TRBV18	.	TRBJ1-1	TRBD1	TGTGCCAGCTCACCGGGACAGGGATACATGAACACTGAAGCTTTCTTT	CASSPGQGYMNTEAFF
TRBV19	.	TRBJ2-7	.	TGTGCCACCCAGGACTTGGCCTACGAGCAGTACTTC	CATQDLAYEQYF
TRBV19	once	TRBJ2-1	.	TGTGCCAGTAGTATATCTCTGGGAGAGCAGTTCTTC	CASSISLGEQFF
TRBV28	.	TRBJ1-1	.	TGTGCCAGCAGCCCGCCCCAACTGACCCTTTTGAACACTGAAGCTTTCTTT	CASSPPQLTLLNTEAFF
TRBV18	.	TRBJ2-1	TRBD2	TGTGCCAGCTCACCCCCGTCTGGACTTAGCGGGAGAACTGAGCAGTTCTTC	CASSPPSGLSGRTEQFF
TRBV9	once	TRBJ2-1	.	TGTGCCAGCACCTCTTATGAGTCCTACAATGAGCAGTTCTTC	CASTSYESYNEQFF
TRBV28	.	TRBJ1-5	.	TGTGCCAGCAGTTTAATAGACAGAACTCAGCCCCAGCATTTT	CASSLIDRTQPQHF
TRBV7-2	once	TRBJ2-5	.	TGTGCCAGCAGCCCCCGGATGGGAGAGACCCAGTACTTC	CASSPRMGETQYF
TRBV7-2	.	TRBJ1-1	TRBD1	TGTGCCAGCAGTCCAGAGAAACAGGGGCAGGCTTTCTTT	CASSPEKQGQAFF
TRBV27	.	TRBJ1-1	.	TGTGCCAGCAGGGAAACAGTGAACCGGAACACTGAAGCTTTCTTT	CASRETVNRNTEAFF
TRBV13	once	TRBJ1-1	.	TGTGCCAGCAGTCTAAGTAACACTGAAGCTTTCTTT	CASSLSNTEAFF
TRBV5-1	.	TRBJ1-1	.	TGCGCCAGCAGCTCTGGCGCCGAGGGTGAAGCTTTCTTT	CASSSGAEGEAFF
TRBV19	few	TRBJ1-5	.	TGTGCCAGTAGTATAGAACGCGCGGCAAGGCCCCAGCATTTT	CASSIERAARPQHF
TRBV18	.	TRBJ2-2	.	TGTGCCAGCTCACCACCGGCGGCAGAGCCCGGGGAGCTGTTTTTT	CASSPPAAEPGELFF